The 28 T cell receptor beta chains below were found in one sample sequenced in a study of blood T cell repertoires in COVID-19. Method: immunoSEQ multiplex PCR; TCRdb's copy keeps in-frame clones and lacks some. The table includes 70,000 to 85,000 clones, about 86% detected once. The sample taken for sequencing was peripheral blood. Every receptor here comes from a man older than 75 with active or convalescent COVID-19.

This clone was counted only a few times. This chain uses TRBV29-1 with TRBJ2-7; 11 bases agree with TRBD2. Germline V lookup: CDR1 SQVTM, CDR2 ANQGSEA. The length of the CDR3 is 18 residues. V trimming: 8 bases; J trimming: 7 bases; junction bases outside the gene matches: 25. The CDR3 DNA reads TGCAGCCCGTGCGAGGCTAGCGGGAGGACTGAACCTTACTTGGAGCAGTACTTC. As protein: CSPCEASGRTEPYLEQYF.

About this clone: This likely comes from a read error, as the CDR3 has no conserved phenylalanine or tryptophan at its end. It is unclear where the CDR3 begins or ends on the DNA, so no DNA is shown, and the CDR3 is as TCRdb lists it. The chain combines TRBV5-1 with TRBJ2-3; the tabulated D call, TRBD2, remains unverified against the DNA. Germline CDR1 SGHRS, CDR2 YFSETQ. 11 amino acids form the CDR3, both terminal residues included. The CDR3 is CASSVGLANTR.

This clone was detected only once. V usage is TRBV5-4 and J usage is TRBJ2-3, with TRBD2 identical over 11 bases. J lost 3 bases, V lost 4 bases, and 10 bases had no gene match. CDR1 is SGHNT and CDR2 is YYREEE in the germline V gene (reference sequence). CDR3 length: 17 residues. The CDR3 sequence is CASSTRTSGFGTDTQYF. CDR3 sequence (DNA): TGTGCCAGCAGCACCCGGACTAGCGGGTTTGGAACAGATACGCAGTATTTT.

This clone has just one count. The rearrangement joins TRBV9 to TRBJ2-5; 11 positions agree with TRBD1. CDR1 and CDR2 from the germline V gene are SGDLS and YYNGEE. V trimming: 4 bases; J trimming: 4 bases; junction bases outside the gene matches: 9. The CDR3 runs to 16 residues. The CDR3 DNA reads as TGTGCCAGCAGCCCTTCCGGGACAGGGGGGGTAGAGACCCAGTACTTC. It codes for CASSPSGTGGVETQYF.

The rearrangement links TRBV19 to TRBJ2-1; possibly TRBD2 for D (5 bases). This CDR3 is 16 amino acids long. V lost 3 bases and J 1 base, leaving 13 bases between the germline ends. Germline V gives CDR1 LNHDA, CDR2 SQIVND (reference sequence). The CDR3 loop is CASSILAGLSYNEQFF. In DNA form, the CDR3 reads TGTGCCAGTAGTATCCTTGCGGGCTTATCCTACAATGAGCAGTTCTTC.

The chain has TRBV4-3 and TRBJ1-2; 12 nucleotides agree with TRBD1. The CDR3 covers 13 residues. Germline CDR1 and CDR2: LGHNA and YSLEER. V shed 5 bases and J 8 bases; nucleotides not matched to a gene: 3. The CDR3 reads CASSTGTGGGYTF. Written as DNA, the CDR3 is TGCGCCAGCAGCACCGGGACAGGGGGCGGCTACACCTTC.

In DNA form, the CDR3 reads TGTGCCTGGAGCCGGGAAGAGACCCAGTACTTC. The encoded protein is CAWSREETQYF. The V and J genes are TRBV30 and TRBJ2-5; no reliable D call. The germline V and J ends were trimmed by 3 bases and 3 bases, with 5 bases remaining between them. There are 11 residues in the CDR3. CDR1 is GTSNPN and CDR2 is SVGIG in the germline V gene (reference sequence).

This clone was seen at least ten times. At one of its ends the junction is not consistent with the germline gene, which may arise from a read error. The V call is TRBV7-7, the J call TRBJ2-1; no clear D. This CDR3 is 15 amino acids long. Germline V lookup: CDR1 SSHAT, CDR2 FNYEAQ (reference sequence). The CDR3 DNA is TGTGCTAGCAGCTTAGCCCTGGTGCAGGACAATGAGCAGTTCTTC. Translating gives CASSLALVQDNEQFF.

The chain couples TRBV28 to TRBJ2-7; D is ambiguous. CDR3 length: 11 residues. Trimming took 10 bases from V and 2 from J, leaving 9 bases between them. Germline lookup yields CDR1 MDHEN and CDR2 SYDVKM. CDR3 in amino acids: CATSSAYEQYF. The CDR3 DNA is TGTGCCACCTCGAGTGCCTACGAGCAGTACTTC.

The chain employs TRBV28 and TRBJ1-2; perhaps TRBD1 as D (5 bases). Germline CDR1 MDHEN, CDR2 SYDVKM. V lost 3 bases to trimming and J lost 8 bases, with 28 bases between them. The CDR3 is 18 amino acids. CDR3 protein: CASSLGPPPPLTGVGYTF. The CDR3 DNA is TGTGCCAGCAGTTTGGGCCCCCCACCCCCCCTTACAGGAGTGGGCTACACCTTC.

The chain is built from TRBV11-2 and TRBJ2-5; 10 bases map to TRBD2. The CDR3 consists of 15 residues. Germline V gene sequence: CDR1 SGHAT, CDR2 FQNNGV. The J segment lost 2 bases and the V segment lost 5 bases, leaving 5 bases of the junction unmatched. The CDR3 DNA reads as TGTGCCAGCAGCCGGACTAGCGGCCCTCAAGAGACCCAGTACTTC. Its protein product is CASSRTSGPQETQYF.

The rearrangement links TRBV10-3 to TRBJ2-7, with TRBD2 identical over 8 bases. Germline V gene data show CDR1 as ENHRY and CDR2 as SYGVKD. The CDR3 consists of 13 residues. Losses at the gene ends were 7 bases for V and 4 bases for J; bases not matched to a gene: 6. The CDR3 is CAITASGSYEQYF. The CDR3 DNA reads as TGTGCCATCACGGCTAGCGGGTCGTACGAGCAGTACTTC.

This clone occurred once. The chain carries TRBV7-8 and TRBJ1-1; D ambiguous. With 3 bases removed from V and 0 bases from J, the gap between germline ends came to 8 bases. This CDR3 is 14 amino acids long. Looked up from germline, CDR1 is SGHVS and CDR2 is FQNEAQ. Here the CDR3 reads CASSFLALNTEAFF. The DNA of the CDR3 is TGTGCCAGCAGCTTTTTGGCCCTGAACACTGAAGCTTTCTTT.

The rearrangement joins TRBV30 to TRBJ2-1, with 11 bases fitting TRBD1. V dropped 5 bases and J dropped 9; count of bases not matched to a gene: 3. The germline V gene has CDR1 GTSNPN and CDR2 SVGIG (reference sequence). The CDR3 runs to 12 residues. The CDR3 DNA is TGTGCCTGGGGACAGGGGGCCCGTGAGCAGTTCTTC. Translation gives CAWGQGAREQFF.

This chain joins TRBV5-8 and TRBJ2-1, with 9 bases identical to TRBD2. The CDR3 has 16 amino acids. The V segment lost 0 bases and the J segment 4 bases; nucleotides outside the gene matches: 5. Germline loops: CDR1 SGHTS, CDR2 YDEGEE. CDR3 sequence: CASSLGLAGIYNEQFF. The CDR3 DNA is TGTGCCAGCAGCTTGGGTCTAGCGGGGATTTACAATGAGCAGTTCTTC.

The chain carries TRBV6-2 or TRBV6-3 and TRBJ1-2; possibly TRBD1 for D (5 bases). CDR1 and CDR2 (germline): MNHEY, SVGEGT. The CDR3 extends over 14 amino acids. The V and J ends lost 0 bases and 6 bases respectively, with 11 bases between them. The CDR3 region has the DNA TGTGCCAGCAGTTACTCCCAGGGCTACAATGGCTACACCTTC. Its translation: CASSYSQGYNGYTF.

The V and J genes are TRBV6-5 and TRBJ1-3, with a possible D match to TRBD1 (6 bases). The CDR3 contains 15 residues. V lost 2 bases and J lost 0, with 8 bases in between. Germline V gene sequence: CDR1 MNHEY, CDR2 SVGAGI. CDR3 sequence: CASSYGDNSGNTIYF. Written as DNA, the CDR3 is TGTGCCAGCAGTTACGGGGACAACTCTGGAAACACCATATATTTT.

The sample holds one count of this clone. The chain recombines TRBV10-3 with TRBJ1-5, with a tentative D call TRBD1 (5 bases). The CDR3 is 16 amino acids. Per germline, CDR1 ENHRY and CDR2 SYGVKD. V was trimmed by 2 bases and J by 0 bases, leaving 11 bases between them. Here the CDR3 reads CAISERQSISNQPQHF. CDR3 sequence (DNA): TGTGCCATCAGTGAGCGACAGTCTATTAGCAATCAGCCCCAGCATTTT.

This sequence joins TRBV11-2 and TRBJ1-2, with D perhaps matching TRBD1 (6 bases). CDR3 length: 14 amino acids. Germline V lookup: CDR1 SGHAT, CDR2 FQNNGV. V lost 3 bases and J lost 10, with 18 bases in between. This CDR3 reads CASSFARTATPYTF. DNA for the CDR3: TGTGCCAGCAGCTTTGCCCGGACAGCCACGCCCTACACCTTC.

This clone was counted a few times. J is TRBJ1-4 and V is TRBV18, with 9 bases fitting TRBD1. The CDR3 length is 16 residues. From germline, CDR1 is KGHSH and CDR2 LQKENI. Trimming at V came to 4 bases and at J to 6 bases, leaving 9 bases not matched to a gene. CDR3 amino acids: CASSLIPGQGDEKLFF. For the CDR3, the DNA is TGTGCCAGCTCACTGATTCCGGGACAGGGTGATGAAAAACTGTTTTTT. Looking up the rest from reference TRBV18 and TRBJ1-4 gives the full variable domain: NAGVMQNPRHLVRRRGQEARLRCSPMKGHSHVYWYRQLPEEGLKFMVYLQKENIIDESGMPKERFSAEFPKEGPSILRIQQVVRGDSAAYFCASSLIPGQGDEKLFFGSGTQLSVL.

This chain links TRBV30 with TRBJ2-7, with D possibly TRBD1 on 6 matching bases. CDR1 and CDR2 from the germline V gene are GTSNPN and SVGIG (reference sequence). The CDR3 totals 14 residues. V lost 0 bases and J 7 bases, leaving 16 bases between the germline ends. CDR3 sequence reads: CAWSVGGPNGEQYF. The CDR3 DNA is TGTGCCTGGAGTGTTGGGGGCCCCAACGGGGAGCAGTACTTC.

J is TRBJ2-5 and V is TRBV6-5, with 7 bases matching TRBD1. J was trimmed by 1 base and V by 11 bases; bases with no gene match: 10. From germline, CDR1 is MNHEY and CDR2 SVGAGI. This CDR3 region has 14 residues. CDR3 in amino acids: CAGQRTGAQETQYF. The CDR3 DNA is TGTGCCGGTCAACGGACAGGTGCCCAAGAGACCCAGTACTTC.

This clone was detected a few times. The genes are TRBV4-1 and TRBJ2-7; 9 bases are shared with TRBD2. There are 14 residues in the CDR3. Germline values: CDR1 MGHRA, CDR2 YSYEKL. Trimming at V came to 1 base and at J to 6 bases, leaving 4 bases not matched to a gene. The CDR3 bases are TGCGCCAGCAGCCAAGCTCTGACTAGCGGCGAGCAGTACTTC. Protein sequence: CASSQALTSGEQYF.

This chain uses TRBV5-3 with TRBJ2-7; 13 bases map to TRBD2. TRBV5-3 is an open reading frame, and its role is uncertain. V lost 1 base and J lost 1; bases outside the gene matches: 14. The CDR3 runs 20 residues. CDR3 nucleotide sequence: TGTGCCAGAAGCTTGTTAAAGGGCGGACTAGCGGGAGACGGGTCCTACGAGCAGTACTTC. It encodes CARSLLKGGLAGDGSYEQYF.

This clone turned up a few times. The chain recombines TRBV7-9 with TRBJ2-7, with D tentatively TRBD1 (6 bases). The germline gives CDR1 SEHNR, CDR2 FQNEAQ (reference sequence). V lost 5 bases, J lost 0 bases, and 14 bases lay in between. The CDR3 contains 15 residues. CDR3: CASSRTGQISYEQYF. The CDR3 region has the DNA TGTGCCAGCAGCCGTACCGGACAGATCTCCTACGAGCAGTACTTC.

The gene calls are TRBV2 and TRBJ2-3; 8 bases are a match to TRBD2. Trimming at V came to 6 bases and at J to 3 bases, leaving 8 bases not matched to a gene. Germline CDR1 and CDR2: SNHLY and FYNNEI. CDR3 length: 15 residues. CDR3 protein: CASSSGLVITDTQYF. CDR3 in DNA: TGTGCCAGCAGCTCGGGACTAGTAATTACAGATACGCAGTATTTT.

This chain joins TRBV19 and TRBJ1-1, with 7 bases fitting TRBD1. The CDR3 is made up of 14 amino acids. V shed 6 bases, J shed 3 bases, and the junction held 7 bases outside the gene matches. Germline CDR1 reads LNHDA; CDR2 reads SQIVND (reference sequence). CDR3 amino acids: CASRKETGYTEAFF. The CDR3 DNA is TGTGCCAGTAGAAAGGAGACAGGGTACACTGAAGCTTTCTTT.

The rearrangement uses TRBV19 and TRBJ1-1, with a tentative D call TRBD1 (5 bases). Germline loops: CDR1 LNHDA, CDR2 SQIVND (reference sequence). CDR3 length equals 13 residues. V dropped 4 bases and J dropped 1 base, with 7 bases sitting between them. DNA for the CDR3: TGTGCCAGTAGTACGACAGCGAACACTGAAGCTTTCTTT. Its protein product is CASSTTANTEAFF.